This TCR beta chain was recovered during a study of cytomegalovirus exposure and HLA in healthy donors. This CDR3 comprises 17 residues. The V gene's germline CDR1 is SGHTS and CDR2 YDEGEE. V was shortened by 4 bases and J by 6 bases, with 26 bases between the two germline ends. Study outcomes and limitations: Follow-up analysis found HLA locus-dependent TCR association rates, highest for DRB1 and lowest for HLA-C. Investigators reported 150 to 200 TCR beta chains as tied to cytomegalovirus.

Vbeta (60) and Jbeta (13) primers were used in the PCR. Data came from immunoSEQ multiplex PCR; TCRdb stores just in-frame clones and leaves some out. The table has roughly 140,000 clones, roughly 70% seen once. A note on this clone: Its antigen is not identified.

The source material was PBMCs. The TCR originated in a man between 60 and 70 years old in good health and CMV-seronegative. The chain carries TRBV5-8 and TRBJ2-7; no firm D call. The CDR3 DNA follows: TGTGCCAGCAGCACGAGCACTTTGGTTACAGCCCCCTCCGAGCAGTACTTC. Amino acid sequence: CASSTSTLVTAPSEQYF. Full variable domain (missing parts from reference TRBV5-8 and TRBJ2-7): EAGVTQSPTHLIKTRGQQATLRCSPISGHTSVYWYQQALGLGLQFLLWYDEGEERNRGNFPPRFSGRQFPNYSSELNVNALELEDSALYLCASSTSTLVTAPSEQYFGPGTRLTVT.